Here is one T cell receptor (beta chain) with its context. Antigen unknown. With baseline, cycle 4 day 1, and cycle 7 day 1 as timepoints, blood was sampled. This sample stems from a study of OX40 agonist ivuxolimab in advanced cancers. Whole-study results and caveats: At 0.1 to 3.0 mg/kg, CD4+ and CD8+ blood T cells expanded clonally by week 6.

V was clipped by 5 bases and J by 2 bases; unmatched bases: 2. Germline CDR1 and CDR2: SGHVS and FNYEAQ. The CDR3 is made up of 13 amino acids. Sequencing used immunoSEQ multiplex PCR; TCRdb keeps in-frame clones, though not all of them. The sample contains 15,000 to 20,000 clones, about 80% of which appear only once. The clonotype was recovered from an adult with an advanced solid tumor such as melanoma, head and neck, liver or kidney cancer. This specimen consisted of CD4+ or CD8+ T cells sorted from blood, obtained in a trial of the OX40 agonist ivuxolimab. V is TRBV7-6 and J is TRBJ1-2; 7 positions agree with TRBD1. Written as DNA, the CDR3 is TGTGCCAGCAGCCCGGGACAGAACTATGGCTACACCTTC. It encodes CASSPGQNYGYTF.